These 14 T cell receptor beta chains share one sample of origin, sequenced in a study of spatial heterogeneity in lung cancer. Whole-study results and caveats: Counts that tracked tumor mutation counts were those of expanded intratumoral alpha and beta TCRs.

For these TCRs, the target antigens are not known. As to time point: sample taken at primary tumor resection. TCRdb fed the 5' RACE reads into MiXCR, producing one record per CDR3 protein. The profile covers more than 10,000 distinct CDR3 sequences, with about 5% appearing a single time and around 35% taken by the ten largest. The specimen was lung tumor tissue, collected at surgery. These receptors originate from a male donor with early-stage non-small cell lung cancer.

The table lists this clonotype with many counts. The chain has TRBV20-1 and TRBJ2-5, with D possibly TRBD1 on 5 matching bases. CDR1 DFQATT and CDR2 SNEGSKA come from the germline V gene (reference sequence). The CDR3 totals 12 residues. V was cut by 3 bases and J by 5 bases, with 10 bases left in between. This CDR3 is CSARGPGETQYF. In nucleotides, the CDR3 is TGCAGTGCTAGGGGGCCGGGTGAGACCCAGTACTTC.

This clonotype was observed a few times. This chain links TRBV25-1 with TRBJ2-7, with TRBD2 matching 8 bases. CDR3 length equals 14 residues. Germline lookup yields CDR1 MGHDK and CDR2 SYGVNS. The CDR3 spells CASSESGTRGEQYV. In nucleotides, the CDR3 is TGTGCCAGCAGCGAATCCGGGACTAGGGGCGAGCAGTACGTC.

Within the sample, this clonotype is medium-sized. The rearrangement links TRBV12-3 or TRBV12-4 to TRBJ2-3, with D perhaps matching TRBD2 (6 bases). V dropped 5 bases and J dropped 0 bases, with 18 bases sitting between them. This CDR3 region has 17 residues. The CDR3 loop reads CASSPLGGLSSTDTQYF. CDR3 DNA: TGTGCCAGCAGTCCCCTTGGTGGACTATCTAGCACAGATACGCAGTATTTT.

The table lists this clonotype with many counts. An end of the junction does not agree with germline; a read error may underlie this. The V and J genes are TRBV7-7 and TRBJ2-5; D is possibly TRBD1 (6 bases). The CDR3 length is 13 residues. Germline lookup yields CDR1 SSHAT and CDR2 FNYEAQ (reference sequence). CDR3 loop: CASSLKQGGTQYF. As DNA, the CDR3 is TGTGCTAGCAGCTTAAAACAGGGCGGGACCCAGTACTTC.

This clonotype was counted ten times or more. The chain carries TRBV13 and TRBJ2-7; 11 nucleotides line up with TRBD1. After removal of 4 bases from V and 9 bases from J, the junction contained 11 bases not matched to a gene. CDR1 is PRHDT, CDR2 FYEKMQ, per germline (reference sequence). The CDR3 sequence is 15 residues long. The CDR3 DNA reads as TGTGCCAGCAGCTCGGGACAGGGGGTTTTTCGAGGGCAGTACGTC. It yields the protein CASSSGQGVFRGQYV.

This clonotype was counted a few times. The chain recombines TRBV6-1 with TRBJ2-7; 9 positions agree with TRBD2. The CDR3 covers 15 residues. After removal of 5 bases from V and 1 base from J, the junction contained 6 bases not matched to a gene. The germline V gene has CDR1 MNHNS and CDR2 SASEGT. CDR3 region: CASSSGGRVSYEQYV. DNA for the CDR3: TGTGCCAGCAGTTCTGGCGGGAGGGTATCCTACGAGCAGTACGTC.

This clonotype ranks as medium-sized. This chain links TRBV7-3 with TRBJ1-1; weak D call: TRBD1 (6 bases). V was trimmed by 6 bases and J by 1 base, leaving 12 bases between them. Per the germline V gene, CDR1 is SGHTA and CDR2 is FQGTGA. The CDR3 length is 14 residues. CDR3 nucleotide sequence: TGTGCCAGCAGTTTGGGACACTCGAACACTGAAGCTTTCTTT. This translates into CASSLGHSNTEAFF. Looking up the rest from reference TRBV7-3 and TRBJ1-1 gives the full variable domain: GAGVSQTPSNKVTEKGKYVELRCDPISGHTALYWYRQSLGQGPEFLIYFQGTGAADDSGLPNDRFFAVRPEGSVSTLKIQRTERGDSAVYLCASSLGHSNTEAFFGQGTRLTVV.

The chain has TRBV12-3 or TRBV12-4 and TRBJ2-4, with 10 bases that match TRBD2. CDR3 length: 13 residues. The V segment lost 1 base and the J segment 11 bases; nucleotides outside the gene matches: 2. The CDR3 here is CASSLVLAGVQYF. The DNA for the CDR3 is TGTGCCAGCAGTTTAGTCCTAGCGGGAGTTCAGTACTTC.

This clonotype came up many times. In DNA, the CDR3 is TGTGCCACTGAGACGGACAGTGCCTACGAGCAGTACTTC. Protein sequence: CATETDSAYEQYF. The rearrangement uses TRBV6-2 or TRBV6-3 and TRBJ2-7; TRBD1 is a possible D gene (6 bases). Germline CDR1 and CDR2: MNHEY and SVGEGT. The germline V and J ends were trimmed by 10 bases and 2 bases, with 15 bases remaining between them. The length of the CDR3 is 13 residues.

This clonotype has only a few counts. The chain is built from TRBV6-6 and TRBJ1-6, with unresolved D. The ends were cut back, 8 bases at V and 2 bases at J, with 7 bases in the middle. In germline, CDR1 is MNHNY, CDR2 SVGAGI (reference sequence). The CDR3 is 13 amino acids. DNA of the CDR3: TGTGCCAGCCTTGGCACCTATAATTCACCCCTCCACTTT. Translated: CASLGTYNSPLHF.

This clonotype was recorded at least ten times. The chain joins TRBV27 to TRBJ2-3; the D is unclear. The CDR3 spans 12 residues. From germline, CDR1 is MNHEY and CDR2 SMNVEV (reference sequence). Trimming took 3 bases from V and 6 from J, leaving 7 bases between them. The CDR3 reads CASSFGKDTQYF. The CDR3 DNA sequence: TGTGCCAGCAGTTTTGGGAAGGATACGCAGTATTTT.

This clonotype was counted many times. Here the CDR3 DNA reads TGTGCCAGCAGCCGTAGCGGGGGGGCCTCCATCGAGCAGTACTTC. Amino acid sequence: CASSRSGGASIEQYF. The chain links TRBV7-2 to TRBJ2-7; 11 positions agree with TRBD2. The CDR3 runs 15 residues. Trimming removed 5 bases from V and 6 bases from J; junction bases left unmatched: 9. The germline V gene has CDR1 SGHTA and CDR2 FQGNSA.

This clonotype ranks as large. This chain links TRBV7-9 with TRBJ1-1; D is uncertain. V lost 6 bases and J lost 7, with 9 bases in between. Germline loops: CDR1 SEHNR, CDR2 FQNEAQ (reference sequence). This CDR3 contains 11 residues. The CDR3 loop reads CASRQTLEAFF. DNA for the CDR3: TGTGCCAGCAGACAGACACTTGAAGCTTTCTTT.

The chain uses TRBV6-2 or TRBV6-3 and TRBJ2-3, with D possibly being TRBD2 (5 bases). Germline V gene lookup returns CDR1 MNHEY and CDR2 SVGEGT. This CDR3 spans 14 amino acids. V gave up 0 bases and J gave up 8 bases, with 12 bases separating them. The CDR3 reads CASSYSARRATQYF. CDR3 nucleotides: TGTGCCAGCAGTTACTCGGCCAGGCGGGCTACGCAGTATTTT.